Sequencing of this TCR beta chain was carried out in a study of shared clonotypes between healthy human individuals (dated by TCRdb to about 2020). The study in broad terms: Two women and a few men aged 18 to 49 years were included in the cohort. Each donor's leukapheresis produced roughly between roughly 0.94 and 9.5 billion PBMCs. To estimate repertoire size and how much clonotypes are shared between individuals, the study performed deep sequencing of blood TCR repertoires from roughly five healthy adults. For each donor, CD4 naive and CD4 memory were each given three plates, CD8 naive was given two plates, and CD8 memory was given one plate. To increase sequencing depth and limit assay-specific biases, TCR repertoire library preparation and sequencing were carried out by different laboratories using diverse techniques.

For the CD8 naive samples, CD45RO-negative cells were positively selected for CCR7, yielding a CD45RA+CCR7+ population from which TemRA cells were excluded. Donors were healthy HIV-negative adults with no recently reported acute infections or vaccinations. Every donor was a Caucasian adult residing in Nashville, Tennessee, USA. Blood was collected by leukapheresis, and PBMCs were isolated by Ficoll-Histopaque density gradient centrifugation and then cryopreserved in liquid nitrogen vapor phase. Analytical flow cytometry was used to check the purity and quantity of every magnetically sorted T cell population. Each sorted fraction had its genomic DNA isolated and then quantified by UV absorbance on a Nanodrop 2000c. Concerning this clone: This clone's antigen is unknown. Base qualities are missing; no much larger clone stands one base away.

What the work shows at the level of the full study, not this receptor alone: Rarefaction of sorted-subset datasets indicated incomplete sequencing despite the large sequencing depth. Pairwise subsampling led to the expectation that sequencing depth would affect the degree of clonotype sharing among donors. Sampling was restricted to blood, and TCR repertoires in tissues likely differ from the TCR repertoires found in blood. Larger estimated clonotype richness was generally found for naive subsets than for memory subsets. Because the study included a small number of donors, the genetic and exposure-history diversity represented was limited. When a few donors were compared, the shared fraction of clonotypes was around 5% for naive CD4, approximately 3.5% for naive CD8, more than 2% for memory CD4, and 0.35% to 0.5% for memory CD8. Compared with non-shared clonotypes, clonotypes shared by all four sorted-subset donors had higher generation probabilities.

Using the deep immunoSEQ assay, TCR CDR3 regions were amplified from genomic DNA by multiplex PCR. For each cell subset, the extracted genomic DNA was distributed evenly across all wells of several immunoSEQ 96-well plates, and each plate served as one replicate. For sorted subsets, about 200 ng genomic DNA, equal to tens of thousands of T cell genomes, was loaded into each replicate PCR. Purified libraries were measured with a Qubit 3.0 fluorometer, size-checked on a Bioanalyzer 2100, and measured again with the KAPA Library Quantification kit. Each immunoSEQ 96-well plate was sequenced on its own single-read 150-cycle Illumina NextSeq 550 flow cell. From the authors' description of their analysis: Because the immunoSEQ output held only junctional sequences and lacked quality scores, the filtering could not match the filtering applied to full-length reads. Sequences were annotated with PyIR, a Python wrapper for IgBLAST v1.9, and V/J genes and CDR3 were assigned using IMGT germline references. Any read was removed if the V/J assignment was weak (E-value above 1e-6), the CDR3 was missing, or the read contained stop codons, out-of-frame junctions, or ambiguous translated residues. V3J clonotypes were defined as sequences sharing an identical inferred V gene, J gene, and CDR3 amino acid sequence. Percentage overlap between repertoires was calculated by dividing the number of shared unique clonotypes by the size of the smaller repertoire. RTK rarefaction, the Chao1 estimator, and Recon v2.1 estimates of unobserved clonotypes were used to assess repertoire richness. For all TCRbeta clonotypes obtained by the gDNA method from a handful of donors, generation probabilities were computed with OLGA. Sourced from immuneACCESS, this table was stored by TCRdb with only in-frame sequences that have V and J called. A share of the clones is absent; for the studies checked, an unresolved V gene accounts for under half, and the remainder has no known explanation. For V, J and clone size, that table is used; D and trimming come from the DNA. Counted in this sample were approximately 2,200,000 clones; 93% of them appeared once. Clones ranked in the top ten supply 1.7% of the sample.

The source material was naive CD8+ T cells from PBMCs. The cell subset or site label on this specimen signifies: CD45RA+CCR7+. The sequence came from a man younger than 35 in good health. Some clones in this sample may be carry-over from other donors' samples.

The sequenced DNA is TGTGCCAGCAGCTTAACATACGGACTAGCGGATTACAATGAGCAGTTCTTC. This codes for CASSLTYGLADYNEQFF. The V and J segments used are TRBV7-3 and TRBJ2-1; 10 central bases correspond to TRBD2. The CDR3 runs 17 amino acids, cysteine and phenylalanine included. Only CDR3 DNA is held: 51 bases, read in frame from base 1. CDR1 and CDR2, per the germline V gene, are SGHTA and FQGTGA. Trimming removed 0 bases from V and 4 bases from J; the gene matches leave 6 bases unexplained.